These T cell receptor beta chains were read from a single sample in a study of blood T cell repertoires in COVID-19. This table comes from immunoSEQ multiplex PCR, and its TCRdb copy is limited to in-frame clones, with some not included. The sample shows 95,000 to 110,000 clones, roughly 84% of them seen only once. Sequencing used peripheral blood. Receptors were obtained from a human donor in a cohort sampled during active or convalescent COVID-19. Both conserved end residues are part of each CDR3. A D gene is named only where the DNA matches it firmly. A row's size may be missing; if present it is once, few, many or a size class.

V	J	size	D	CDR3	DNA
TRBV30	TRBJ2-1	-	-	CAWSLGRGLYNEQFF	TGTGCCTGGAGTTTAGGGCGGGGGCTCTACAATGAGCAGTTCTTC
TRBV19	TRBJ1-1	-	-	CASSIDRKGRGSTEAFF	TGTGCCAGTAGTATAGATCGAAAGGGGCGCGGATCCACTGAAGCTTTCTTT
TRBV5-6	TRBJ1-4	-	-	CASSSDMEGEKLFF	TGTGCCAGCAGCTCCGACATGGAGGGGGAAAAACTGTTTTTT
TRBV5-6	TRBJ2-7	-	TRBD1	CASSLGTGVNEQYF	TGTGCCAGCAGCCTAGGGACAGGGGTAAACGAGCAGTACTTC
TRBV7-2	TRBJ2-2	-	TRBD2	CASRGLARTGELFF	TGTGCCAGCAGGGGACTAGCGAGGACCGGGGAGCTGTTTTTT
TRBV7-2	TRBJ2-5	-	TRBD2	CASSQLGGGSPQETQYF	TGTGCCAGCAGCCAACTCGGCGGGGGATCTCCCCAAGAGACCCAGTACTTC
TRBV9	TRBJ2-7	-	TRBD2	CASSPSTAGYEQYF	TGTGCCAGCAGCCCGAGCACAGCGGGGTACGAGCAGTACTTC
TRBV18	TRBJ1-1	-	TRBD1	CASSQDQGGEAFF	TGTGCCAGCTCACAAGACCAGGGGGGCGAAGCTTTCTTT
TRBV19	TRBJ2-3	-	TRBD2	CASSPGGGRRDTQYF	TGTGCCAGTAGCCCCGGGGGGGGCCGGAGGGATACGCAGTATTTT
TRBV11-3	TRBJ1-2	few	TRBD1	CASSSGQGLSGYTF	TGTGCCAGCAGCTCCGGACAGGGACTTTCTGGCTACACCTTC
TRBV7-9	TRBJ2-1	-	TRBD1	CASSSGTGGSNEQFF	TGTGCCAGCAGCAGTGGGACAGGGGGATCCAATGAGCAGTTCTTC
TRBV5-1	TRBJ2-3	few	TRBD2	CASNNLAGGSADTQYF	TGCGCCAGCAACAACCTAGCGGGGGGTTCCGCAGATACGCAGTATTTT
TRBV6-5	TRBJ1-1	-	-	CASSTTGNTEAFF	TGTGCCAGCAGTACTACAGGGAACACTGAAGCTTTCTTT
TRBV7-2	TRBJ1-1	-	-	CASSLVVIGRPRGTEAFF	TGTGCCAGCAGCTTAGTCGTAATAGGGAGGCCCCGAGGCACTGAAGCTTTCTTT
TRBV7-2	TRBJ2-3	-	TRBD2	CASSLAGGGALDTQYF	TGTGCCAGCAGCTTAGCGGGCGGGGGGGCCCTAGATACGCAGTATTTT
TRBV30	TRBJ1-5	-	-	CAWSVDSRYQPQHF	TGTGCCTGGAGTGTGGACAGTAGGTATCAGCCCCAGCATTTT
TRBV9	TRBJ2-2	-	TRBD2	CASSVGPTVAGGTGELFF	TGTGCCAGCAGCGTAGGCCCCACGGTAGCGGGGGGGACCGGGGAGCTGTTTTTT
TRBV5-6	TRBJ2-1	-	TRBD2	CASNRLAGYNEQFF	TGTGCCAGCAACAGACTAGCGGGATACAATGAGCAGTTCTTC
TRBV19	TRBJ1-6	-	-	CASSMLGNSPLHF	TGTGCCAGTAGTATGTTGGGCAATTCACCCCTCCACTTT
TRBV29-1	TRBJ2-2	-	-	CSVVLPVNTGELFF	TGCAGCGTTGTTTTGCCGGTAAACACCGGGGAGCTGTTTTTT
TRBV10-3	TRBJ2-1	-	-	CAISLGAYNEQFF	TGTGCCATCAGTCTCGGGGCCTACAATGAGCAGTTCTTC
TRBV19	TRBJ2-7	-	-	CASSWTTGSYEQYF	TGTGCCAGTAGCTGGACTACCGGCTCCTACGAGCAGTACTTC
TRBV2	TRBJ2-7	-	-	CASSEGAGYSYEQYF	TGTGCCAGCAGTGAAGGGGCAGGATACTCCTACGAGCAGTACTTC
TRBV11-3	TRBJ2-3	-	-	CASSLVLDTQYF	TGTGCCAGCAGCTTAGTTCTAGATACGCAGTATTTT
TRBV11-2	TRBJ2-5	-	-	CASSPSVAARTAQYF	TGTGCCAGCAGCCCTTCAGTAGCGGCACGTACGGCCCAGTACTTC
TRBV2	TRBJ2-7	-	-	CAALAGSYEQYF	TGTGCGGCTCTTGCGGGATCCTACGAGCAGTACTTC
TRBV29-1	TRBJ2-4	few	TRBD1	CSVEEDRGAIQYF	TGCAGCGTTGAGGAGGACAGGGGTGCCATTCAGTACTTC
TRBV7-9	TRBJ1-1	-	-	CASSFGGITGAFF	TGTGCCAGCAGCTTTGGGGGGATTACAGGAGCTTTCTTT
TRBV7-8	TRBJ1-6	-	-	CASSFRTDSPLHF	TGTGCCAGCAGCTTTAGGACAGATTCACCCCTCCACTTT
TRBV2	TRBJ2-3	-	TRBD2	CASRRLAGADTQYF	TGTGCCAGCAGACGTCTAGCGGGGGCAGATACGCAGTATTTT
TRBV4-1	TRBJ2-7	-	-	CASSQDRSDYSSYEQYF	TGCGCCAGCAGCCAAGATCGGTCGGACTACAGCTCCTACGAGCAGTACTTC
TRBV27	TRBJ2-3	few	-	CASRWGVSTDTQYF	TGTGCCAGCAGATGGGGCGTCAGCACAGATACGCAGTATTTT
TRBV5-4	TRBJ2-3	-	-	CASSLAGLTDTQYF	TGTGCCAGCAGCTTGGCCGGACTTACAGATACGCAGTATTTT
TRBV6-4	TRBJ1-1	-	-	CASSDWGTLSHTEAFF	TGTGCCAGCAGTGACTGGGGGACATTAAGCCACACTGAAGCTTTCTTT
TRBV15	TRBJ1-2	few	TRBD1	CATSSFPDAGTGLTNYGYTF	TGTGCCACCAGCAGTTTCCCCGACGCTGGGACAGGGTTAACTAACTATGGCTACACCTTC
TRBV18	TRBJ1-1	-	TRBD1	CASSPRGQGTEAFF	TGTGCCAGCTCACCAAGGGGGCAGGGCACTGAAGCTTTCTTT
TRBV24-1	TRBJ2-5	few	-	CATSGGSGTQETQYF	TGTGCCACCAGTGGAGGGTCAGGGACTCAAGAGACCCAGTACTTC
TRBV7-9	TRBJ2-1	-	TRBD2	CASSLEPAGGRGEQFF	TGTGCCAGCAGCTTAGAGCCAGCGGGGGGCCGTGGTGAGCAGTTCTTC
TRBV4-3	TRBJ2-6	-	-	CASSQGRLLGANVLTF	TGCGCCAGCAGCCAAGGGCGACTCCTTGGGGCCAACGTCCTGACTTTC
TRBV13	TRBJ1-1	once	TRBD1	CASSPPGGGTEAFF	TGTGCCAGCAGCCCACCAGGGGGCGGAACTGAAGCTTTCTTT
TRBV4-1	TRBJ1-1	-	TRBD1	CASSQGVQGANTEAFF	TGCGCCAGCAGCCAAGGAGTACAGGGGGCGAACACTGAAGCTTTCTTT
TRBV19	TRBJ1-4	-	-	CASRTGGGEKLFF	TGTGCCAGTAGGACTGGGGGCGGCGAAAAACTGTTTTTT
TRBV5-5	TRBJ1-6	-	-	CASSLRYAGKESPLHF	TGTGCCAGCAGCCTTCGGTATGCGGGGAAGGAATCACCCCTCCACTTT
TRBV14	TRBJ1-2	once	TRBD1	CASSGDSFYGYTF	TGTGCCAGCAGCGGGGACAGCTTCTATGGCTACACCTTC
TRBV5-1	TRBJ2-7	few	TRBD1	CASSQTGGLPPVF	TGCGCCAGCAGCCAGACAGGGGGTCTACCTCCGGTCTTC
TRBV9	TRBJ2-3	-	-	CASSADNTDTQYF	TGTGCCAGCAGCGCCGACAACACAGATACGCAGTATTTT
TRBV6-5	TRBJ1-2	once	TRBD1	CASSLSQGASFGYTF	TGTGCCAGCAGCCTCTCCCAGGGGGCCAGTTTTGGCTACACCTTC
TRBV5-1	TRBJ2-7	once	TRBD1	CASSPRTGDYEQYF	TGCGCCAGCAGCCCGAGGACAGGGGACTACGAGCAGTACTTC
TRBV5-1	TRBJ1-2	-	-	CASSPRGLGYGYTF	TGCGCCAGCAGCCCCCGGGGGTTGGGCTATGGCTACACCTTC
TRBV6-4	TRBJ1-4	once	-	CASSDSSGVGEKLFF	TGTGCCAGCAGTGACTCGAGCGGGGTGGGTGAAAAACTGTTTTTT
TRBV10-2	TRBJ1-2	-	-	CASSEGTRGYTF	TGCGCCAGCAGTGAGGGGACTCGTGGCTACACCTTC
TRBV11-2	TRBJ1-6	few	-	CASSLAGSDSPLHF	TGTGCCAGCAGCTTAGCGGGGAGTGATTCACCCCTCCACTTT
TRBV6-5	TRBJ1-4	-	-	CASSYLTDPEKLFF	TGTGCCAGCAGTTACCTCACAGATCCTGAAAAACTGTTTTTT
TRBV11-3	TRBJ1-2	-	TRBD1	CASSLVTGVDYGYTF	TGTGCCAGCAGCTTAGTTACAGGGGTGGACTATGGCTACACCTTC
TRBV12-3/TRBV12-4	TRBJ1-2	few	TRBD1	CASSDRDYGYTF	TGTGCCAGCAGTGACAGGGACTATGGCTACACCTTC
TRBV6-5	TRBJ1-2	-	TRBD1	CASRRQGANGYTF	TGTGCCAGCAGGAGACAGGGGGCGAATGGCTACACCTTC
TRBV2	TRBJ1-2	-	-	CASHFDRSYGYTF	TGTGCCAGCCACTTCGACAGGAGCTATGGCTACACCTTC
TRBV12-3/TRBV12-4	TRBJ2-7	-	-	CASSFVGGEQYF	TGTGCCAGCAGTTTCGTCGGCGGGGAGCAGTACTTC
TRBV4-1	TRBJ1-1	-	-	CASSQVTENTEAFF	TGCGCCAGCAGCCAAGTGACAGAGAACACTGAAGCTTTCTTT